This is a list of T cell receptor beta chains from one sample in a study of tumor-infiltrating lymphocytes in primary liver carcinoma. TCRdb re-called the multiplex PCR reads with MiXCR, one entry per CDR3 protein. The top ten hold roughly 30% of the sample, which has about 92,000 distinct CDR3 sequences, about 73% seen once. Material: tumor-adjacent normal liver tissue. The receptor set was obtained from a man aged 35-49 years with primary liver carcinoma and hepatitis B virus infection. Each CDR3 is given without its conserved first and last residue.

cdr3_length	v_call	cdr3_aa
11	TRBV4-1	ASNHGQGGELF
15	TRBV11-2	ARSLDVGTPSSYEQY
12	TRBV11-1	VSSLGADLNEQY
12	TRBV2	ASSWTPHKEKLC
11	TRBV30	AWIRDQYGKQY
11	TRBV20-1	SADLSPQDEQF
11	TRBV20-1	SAVGPGTDTQY
12	TRBV12-3/TRBV12-4	ASRGGGGLETQY
10	TRBV6-1	ASSEAGIEQF
12	TRBV4-2	ASSQAGPDEEQL
16	TRBV10-3	AISESSSGRGWQETQH
15	TRBV11-2	ASSRGTSESSYNEQF
9	TRBV28	ATRVDTEAF
13	TRBV29-1	SVTRGLGGVGELF
11	TRBV11-2	ASSLSVQGTQC
18	TRBV24-1	ATSNPGTGTTLQKQETQY
13	TRBV6-1	TSTPPSGSYNEQF
15	TRBV4-2	ASSPWSGGPDQETQY
11	TRBV11-2	TSSPGLPFEQF
13	TRBV4-1	PSSPRDRGRTEQF
16	TRBV28	ASRSHIPTSGRDRRQY
15	TRBV2	ASSRTKVEGAGNEQF
15	TRBV12-3/TRBV12-4	ASSLSGTSGVQETQY
12	TRBV29-1	SVEDRRRVKDQF
14	TRBV7-9	ASSPGRTGVWNEQF
13	TRBV4-1	ASSQAPGQGHGYT
12	TRBV29-1	SVERTNGGNEQF
16	TRBV11-2	ASSLTYSISGRGNEQF
10	TRBV11-2	ASSHGQIVAF
12	TRBV12-3/TRBV12-4	ASSPGLATDTQY
11	TRBV28	ASVRAGANVLA
11	TRBV12-3/TRBV12-4	ASSTGPNEKLF
13	TRBV10-1	ASTSEPITNQPKH
16	TRBV12-3/TRBV12-4	ASTPRLAGGEDTGELF
13	TRBV10-3	AISGSPSGPETQY
14	TRBV11-2	ASSLEPDGLYNEQF
14	TRBV4-2	ASSPGGQGDYNEQF
14	TRBV28	ASSLWTGTSTDTQY
12	TRBV29-1	SVVGQGPFNGQF
15	TRBV11-2	ASTETYPTSDYYEQY
11	TRBV11-2	ASSFELGKSQY
13	TRBV23-1	ASSQGDILEETQY
9	TRBV6-6	ASSSEEAQY
13	TRBV11-2	ASSLDLDSLSGYI
13	TRBV28	ASSLVAGGNGELF
12	TRBV6-5	TSSPWGGIREQY
14	TRBV6-1	ASSEMVTSYNSPLH
10	TRBV6-1	ASTRAPQPQH
15	TRBV29-1	SVEGKEMTTPYNEQF
11	TRBV14	ASSQLLAGELF
13	TRBV7-8	ASSRGLAGLNEQF
19	TRBV28	ASSIPNTTESLRNSNQPQH
13	TRBV13	ASSLFSGEVYEQY
12	TRBV10-3	AISVDRGQETQY
14	TRBV11-2	ASSLGRDRDPYEQY
13	TRBV7-9	ASSPTGEKYNEQF
13	TRBV6-5	ASNPRAGIGDEQF
14	TRBV29-1	SAPAGRDSGANVLT
13	TRBV11-2	TSSLERAGQGSLC